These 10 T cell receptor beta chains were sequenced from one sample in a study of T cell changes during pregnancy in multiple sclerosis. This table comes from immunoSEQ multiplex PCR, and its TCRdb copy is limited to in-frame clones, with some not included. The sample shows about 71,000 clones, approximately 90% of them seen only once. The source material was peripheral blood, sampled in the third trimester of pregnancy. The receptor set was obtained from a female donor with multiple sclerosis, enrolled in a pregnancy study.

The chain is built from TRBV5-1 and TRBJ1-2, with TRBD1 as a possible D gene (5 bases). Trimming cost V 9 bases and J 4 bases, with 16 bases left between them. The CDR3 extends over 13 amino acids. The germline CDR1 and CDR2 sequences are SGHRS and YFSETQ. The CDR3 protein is CATRSPDSYGYTF. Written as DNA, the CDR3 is TGCGCCACCCGAAGCCCTGACAGCTATGGCTACACCTTC. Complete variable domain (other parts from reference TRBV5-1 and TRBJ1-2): KAGVTQTPRYLIKTRGQQVTLSCSPISGHRSVSWYQQTPGQGLQFLFEYFSETQRNKGNFPGRFSGRQFSNSRSEMNVSTLELGDSALYLCATRSPDSYGYTFGSGTRLTVV.

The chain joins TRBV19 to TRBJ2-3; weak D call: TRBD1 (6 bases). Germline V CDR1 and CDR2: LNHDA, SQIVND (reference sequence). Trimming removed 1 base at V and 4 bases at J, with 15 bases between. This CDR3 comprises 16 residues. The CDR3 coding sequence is TGTGCCAGTAGTATAGTGGGTGGTGAGGGGGCAGATACGCAGTATTTT. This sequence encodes CASSIVGGEGADTQYF.

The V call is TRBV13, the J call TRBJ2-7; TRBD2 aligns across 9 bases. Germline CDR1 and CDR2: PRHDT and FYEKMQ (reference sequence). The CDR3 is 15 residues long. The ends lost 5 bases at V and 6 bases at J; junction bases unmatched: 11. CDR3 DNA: TGTGCCAGCAGCGCGGGACTAGCTAAATTCGGCGAGCAGTACTTC. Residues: CASSAGLAKFGEQYF.

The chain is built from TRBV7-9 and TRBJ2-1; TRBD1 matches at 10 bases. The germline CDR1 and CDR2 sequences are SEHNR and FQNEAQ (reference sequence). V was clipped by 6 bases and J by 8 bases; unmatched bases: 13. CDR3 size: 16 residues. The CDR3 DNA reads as TGTGCCAGCAGGCCTCCGGGACAGGGGTCGGACGATGAGCAGTTCTTC. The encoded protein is CASRPPGQGSDDEQFF.

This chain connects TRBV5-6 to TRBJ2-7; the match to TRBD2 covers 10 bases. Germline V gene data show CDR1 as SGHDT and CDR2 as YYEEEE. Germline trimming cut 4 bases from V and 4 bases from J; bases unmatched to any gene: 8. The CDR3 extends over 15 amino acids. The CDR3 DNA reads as TGTGCCAGCAGCGTTAGACTAGCGGGCGTTTACGAGCAGTACTTC. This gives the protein CASSVRLAGVYEQYF.

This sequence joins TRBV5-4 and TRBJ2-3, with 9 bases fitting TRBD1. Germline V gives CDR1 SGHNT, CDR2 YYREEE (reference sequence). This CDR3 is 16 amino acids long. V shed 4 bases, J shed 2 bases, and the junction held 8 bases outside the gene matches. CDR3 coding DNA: TGTGCCAGCAGCGCGGGACAGGGATTCATCACAGATACGCAGTATTTT. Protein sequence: CASSAGQGFITDTQYF. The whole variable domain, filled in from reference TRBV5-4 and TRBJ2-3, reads ETGVTQSPTHLIKTRGQQVTLRCSSQSGHNTVSWYQQALGQGPQFIFQYYREEENGRGNFPPRFSGLQFPNYSSELNVNALELDDSALYLCASSAGQGFITDTQYFGPGTRLTVL.

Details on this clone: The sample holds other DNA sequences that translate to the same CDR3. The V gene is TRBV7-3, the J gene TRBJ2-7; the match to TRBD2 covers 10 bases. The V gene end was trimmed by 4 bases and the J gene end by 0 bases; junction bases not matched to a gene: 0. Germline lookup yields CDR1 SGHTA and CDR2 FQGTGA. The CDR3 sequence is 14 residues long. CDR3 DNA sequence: TGTGCCAGCAGCTCTAGCGGGAGCTCCTACGAGCAGTACTTC. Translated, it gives CASSSSGSSYEQYF.

As DNA, the CDR3 is TGTGCCAGCAGTTCTAGCGGGAGAGCGGACAATGAGCAGTTCTTC. Protein sequence: CASSSSGRADNEQFF. The chain joins TRBV6-1 to TRBJ2-1, with 10 bases that match TRBD2. J was trimmed by 5 bases and V by 5 bases; bases with no gene match: 6. This CDR3 comprises 15 residues. CDR1 is MNHNS, CDR2 SASEGT, per germline.

In DNA, the CDR3 is TGTGCCAGCAGCGCACATACAGGGGGTGACACTGAAGCTTTCTTT. This encodes CASSAHTGGDTEAFF. The J gene is TRBJ1-1, the V gene TRBV9; TRBD1 agrees at 8 bases. V gave up 3 bases and J gave up 3 bases; unmatched junction bases: 7. Per the germline V gene, CDR1 is SGDLS and CDR2 is YYNGEE. The CDR3 spans 15 residues. Together with reference TRBV9 and TRBJ1-1, the CDR3 gives the full variable domain: DSGVTQTPKHLITATGQRVTLRCSPRSGDLSVYWYQQSLDQGLQFLIQYYNGEERAKGNILERFSAQQFPDLHSELNLSSLELGDSALYFCASSAHTGGDTEAFFGQGTRLTVV.

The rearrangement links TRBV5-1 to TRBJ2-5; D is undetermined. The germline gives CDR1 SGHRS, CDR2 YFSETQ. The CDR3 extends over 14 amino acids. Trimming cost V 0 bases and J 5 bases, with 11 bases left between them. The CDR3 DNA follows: TGCGCCAGCAGCTTGGGGAGCAGTGAGGAGACCCAGTACTTC. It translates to CASSLGSSEETQYF.